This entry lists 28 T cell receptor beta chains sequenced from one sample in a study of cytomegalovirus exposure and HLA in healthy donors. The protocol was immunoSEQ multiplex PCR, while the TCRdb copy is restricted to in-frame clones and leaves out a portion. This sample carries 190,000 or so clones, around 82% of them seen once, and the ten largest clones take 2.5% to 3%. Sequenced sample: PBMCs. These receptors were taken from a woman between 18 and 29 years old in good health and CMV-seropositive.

The CDR3 protein is CASSIDAQTVKTQYF. The CDR3 nucleotides are TGTGCCAGTAGTATAGATGCGCAGACAGTGAAGACCCAGTACTTC. The chain has TRBV19 and TRBJ2-5; D may be TRBD1 (5 bases). V was clipped by 0 bases and J by 6 bases, with 14 bases between them. The CDR3 extends over 15 amino acids. The germline CDR1 and CDR2 sequences are LNHDA and SQIVND (reference sequence).

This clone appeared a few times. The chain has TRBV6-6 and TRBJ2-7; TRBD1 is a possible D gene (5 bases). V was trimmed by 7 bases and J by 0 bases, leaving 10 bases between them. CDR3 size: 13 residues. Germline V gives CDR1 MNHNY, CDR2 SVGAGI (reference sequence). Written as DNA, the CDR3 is TGTGCCAGCACCAAAACAGGCTCCTACGAGCAGTACTTC. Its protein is CASTKTGSYEQYF.

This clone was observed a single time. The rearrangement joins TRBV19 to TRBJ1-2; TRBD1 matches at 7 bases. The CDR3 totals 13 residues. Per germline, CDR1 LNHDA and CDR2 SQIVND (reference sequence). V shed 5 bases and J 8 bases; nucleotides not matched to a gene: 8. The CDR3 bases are TGTGCCAGTAGTCCCAAGGGGGCGCGGGGCTACACCTTC. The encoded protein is CASSPKGARGYTF.

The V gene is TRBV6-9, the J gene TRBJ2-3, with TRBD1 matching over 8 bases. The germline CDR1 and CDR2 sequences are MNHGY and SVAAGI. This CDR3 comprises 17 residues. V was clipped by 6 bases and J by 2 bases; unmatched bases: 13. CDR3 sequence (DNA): TGTGCCAGCAGACCACCTCGGCGGGACAGGCTCACAGATACGCAGTATTTT. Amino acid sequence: CASRPPRRDRLTDTQYF.

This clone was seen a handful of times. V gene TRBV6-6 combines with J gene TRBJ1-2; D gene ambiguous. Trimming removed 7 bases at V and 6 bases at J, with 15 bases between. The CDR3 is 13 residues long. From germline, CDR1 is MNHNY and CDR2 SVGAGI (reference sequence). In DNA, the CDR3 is TGTGCCAGCACGGAACCTGGCCTAGATGGCTACACCTTC. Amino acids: CASTEPGLDGYTF.

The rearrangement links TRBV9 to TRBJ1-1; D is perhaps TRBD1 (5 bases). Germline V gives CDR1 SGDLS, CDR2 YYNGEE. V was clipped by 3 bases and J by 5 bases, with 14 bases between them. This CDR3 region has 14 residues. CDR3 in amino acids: CASSARLPGTEAFF. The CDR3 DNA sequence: TGTGCCAGCAGCGCCAGATTACCAGGGACTGAAGCTTTCTTT.

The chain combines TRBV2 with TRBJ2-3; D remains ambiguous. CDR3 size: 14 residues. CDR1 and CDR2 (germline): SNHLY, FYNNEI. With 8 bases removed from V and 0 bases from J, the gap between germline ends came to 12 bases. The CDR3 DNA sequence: TGTGCCAGCCTGTCTAACCCAAGCACAGATACGCAGTATTTT. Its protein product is CASLSNPSTDTQYF.

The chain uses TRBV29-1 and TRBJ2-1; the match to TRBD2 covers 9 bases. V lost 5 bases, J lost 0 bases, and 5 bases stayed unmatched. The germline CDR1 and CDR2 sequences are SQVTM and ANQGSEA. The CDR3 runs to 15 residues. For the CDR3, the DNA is TGCAGCGTTATAGCGGGGGCCGCCTCCTACAATGAGCAGTTCTTC. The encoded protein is CSVIAGAASYNEQFF.

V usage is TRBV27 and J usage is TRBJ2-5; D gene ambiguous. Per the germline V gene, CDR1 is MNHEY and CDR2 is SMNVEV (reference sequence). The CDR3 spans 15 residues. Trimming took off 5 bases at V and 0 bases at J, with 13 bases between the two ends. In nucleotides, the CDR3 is TGTGCCAGCAGTCAGGTCAAGTCGTACCAAGAGACCCAGTACTTC. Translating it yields CASSQVKSYQETQYF.

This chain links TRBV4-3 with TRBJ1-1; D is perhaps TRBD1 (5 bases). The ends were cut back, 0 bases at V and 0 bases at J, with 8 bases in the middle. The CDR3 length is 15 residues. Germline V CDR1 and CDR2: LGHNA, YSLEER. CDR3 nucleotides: TGCGCCAGCAGCCAAGATACAGGAGTGAACACTGAAGCTTTCTTT. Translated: CASSQDTGVNTEAFF.

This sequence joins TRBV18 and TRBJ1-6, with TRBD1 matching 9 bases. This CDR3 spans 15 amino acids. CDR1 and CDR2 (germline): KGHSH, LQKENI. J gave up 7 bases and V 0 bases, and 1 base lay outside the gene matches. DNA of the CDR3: TGTGCCAGCTCACCACCGACAGGGGGGAATTCACCCCTCCACTTT. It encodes CASSPPTGGNSPLHF.

This CDR3 reads CASSQVSGLAGENTGELFF. As DNA, the CDR3 is TGTGCCAGCAGCCAAGTCTCGGGACTAGCGGGGGAGAACACCGGGGAGCTGTTTTTT. The rearrangement links TRBV4-2 to TRBJ2-2; TRBD2 matches at 14 bases. The CDR3 sequence is 19 residues long. Unmatched junction bases numbered 5, after V lost 1 base and J lost 1 base. Germline assignment: CDR1 LGHNA and CDR2 YNFKEQ.

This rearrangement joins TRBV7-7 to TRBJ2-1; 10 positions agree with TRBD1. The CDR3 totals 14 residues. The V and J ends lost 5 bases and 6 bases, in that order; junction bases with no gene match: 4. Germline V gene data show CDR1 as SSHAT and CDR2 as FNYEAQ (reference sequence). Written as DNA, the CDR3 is TGTGCCAGCAGCCTAGGACAGGGGGGCAATGAGCAGTTCTTC. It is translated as CASSLGQGGNEQFF.

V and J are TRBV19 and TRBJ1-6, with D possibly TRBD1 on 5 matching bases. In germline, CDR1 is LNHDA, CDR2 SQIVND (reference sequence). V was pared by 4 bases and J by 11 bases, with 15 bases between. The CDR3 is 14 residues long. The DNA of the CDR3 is TGTGCCAGTAGTAAATGGCGGGAACAGGCACCCCTCCACTTT. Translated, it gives CASSKWREQAPLHF.

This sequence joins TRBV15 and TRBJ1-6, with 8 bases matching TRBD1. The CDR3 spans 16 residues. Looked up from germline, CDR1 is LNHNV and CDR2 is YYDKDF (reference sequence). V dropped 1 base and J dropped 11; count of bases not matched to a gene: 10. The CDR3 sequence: CATSRGGTGGRPPLHF. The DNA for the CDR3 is TGTGCCACCAGCAGAGGAGGGACAGGAGGTCGACCACCCCTCCACTTT. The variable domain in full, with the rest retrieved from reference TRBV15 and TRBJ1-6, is DAMVIQNPRYQVTQFGKPVTLSCSQTLNHNVMYWYQQKSSQAPKLLFHYYDKDFNNEADTPDNFQSRRPNTSFCFLDIRSPGLGDTAMYLCATSRGGTGGRPPLHFGNGTRLTVT.

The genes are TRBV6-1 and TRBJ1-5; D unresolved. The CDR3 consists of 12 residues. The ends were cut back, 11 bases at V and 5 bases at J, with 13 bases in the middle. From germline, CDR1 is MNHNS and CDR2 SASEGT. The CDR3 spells CAVRGWDQPQHF. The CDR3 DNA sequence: TGTGCCGTCCGAGGTTGGGATCAGCCCCAGCATTTT.

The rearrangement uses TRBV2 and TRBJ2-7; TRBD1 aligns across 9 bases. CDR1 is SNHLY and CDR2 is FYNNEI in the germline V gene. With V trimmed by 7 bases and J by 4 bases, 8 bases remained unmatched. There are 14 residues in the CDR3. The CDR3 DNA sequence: TGTGCCAGCACCCTCGGGACAGGGAGTTACGAGCAGTACTTC. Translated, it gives CASTLGTGSYEQYF.

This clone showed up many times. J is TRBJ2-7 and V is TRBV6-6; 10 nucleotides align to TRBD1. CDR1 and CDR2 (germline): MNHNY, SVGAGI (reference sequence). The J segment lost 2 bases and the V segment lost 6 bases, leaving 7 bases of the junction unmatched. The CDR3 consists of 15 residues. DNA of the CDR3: TGTGCCAGCAGCCGTGACAGGGGGCGTACCTACGAGCAGTACTTC. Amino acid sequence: CASSRDRGRTYEQYF.

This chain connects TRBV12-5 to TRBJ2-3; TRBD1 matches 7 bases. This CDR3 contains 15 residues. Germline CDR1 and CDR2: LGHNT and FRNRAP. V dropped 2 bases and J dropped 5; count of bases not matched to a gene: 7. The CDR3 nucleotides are TGTGCTAGTGGTTTGCCCGGGACAGCAAAAGATACGCAGTATTTT. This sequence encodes CASGLPGTAKDTQYF.

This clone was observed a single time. The CDR3 is CASSYQGLDTQYF. DNA for the CDR3: TGTGCCAGCAGTTACCAGGGTCTAGATACGCAGTATTTT. The V and J genes are TRBV6-6 and TRBJ2-3; a possible D gene is TRBD1 (5 bases). Looked up from germline, CDR1 is MNHNY and CDR2 is SVGAGI (reference sequence). The CDR3 runs 13 residues. Trimming took 2 bases from V and 5 from J, leaving 8 bases between them.

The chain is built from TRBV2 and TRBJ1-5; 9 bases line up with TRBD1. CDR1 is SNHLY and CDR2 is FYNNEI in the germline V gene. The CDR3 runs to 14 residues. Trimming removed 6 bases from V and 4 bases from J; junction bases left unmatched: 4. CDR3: CASREGQGNQPQHF. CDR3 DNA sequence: TGTGCCAGCAGGGAGGGACAGGGTAATCAGCCCCAGCATTTT.

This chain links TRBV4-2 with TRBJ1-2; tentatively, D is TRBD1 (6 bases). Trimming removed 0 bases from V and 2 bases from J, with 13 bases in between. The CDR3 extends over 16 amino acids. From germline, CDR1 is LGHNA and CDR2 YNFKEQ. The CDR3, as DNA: TGTGCCAGCAGCCAAGACCTCAACAGGGCAAACTATGGCTACACCTTC. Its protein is CASSQDLNRANYGYTF.

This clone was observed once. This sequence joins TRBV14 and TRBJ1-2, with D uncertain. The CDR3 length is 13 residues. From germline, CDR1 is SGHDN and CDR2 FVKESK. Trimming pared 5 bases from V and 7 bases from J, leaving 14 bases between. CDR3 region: CASSTRYLAGYTF. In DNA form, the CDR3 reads TGTGCCAGCAGCACACGATATTTAGCTGGCTACACCTTC.

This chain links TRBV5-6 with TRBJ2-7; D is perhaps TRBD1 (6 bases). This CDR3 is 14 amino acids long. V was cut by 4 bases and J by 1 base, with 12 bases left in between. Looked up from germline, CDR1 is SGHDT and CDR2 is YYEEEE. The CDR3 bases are TGTGCCAGCAGCCCGTACGGACAGTCCTACGAGCAGTACTTC. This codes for CASSPYGQSYEQYF.

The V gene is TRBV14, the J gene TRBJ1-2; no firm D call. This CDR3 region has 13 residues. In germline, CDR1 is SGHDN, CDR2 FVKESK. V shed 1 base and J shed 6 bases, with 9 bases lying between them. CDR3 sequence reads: CASSQAVQHGYTF. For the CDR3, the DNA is TGTGCCAGCAGCCAAGCCGTACAACATGGCTACACCTTC.

In nucleotides, the CDR3 is TGTGCCAGCAGTCTACAGGGGGCAGACGGAAACACCATATATTTT. Residues: CASSLQGADGNTIYF. The chain joins TRBV7-3 to TRBJ1-3; 9 bases fit TRBD1. Unmatched junction bases numbered 7, after V lost 6 bases and J lost 4 bases. Germline V lookup: CDR1 SGHTA, CDR2 FQGTGA. The CDR3 runs 15 residues. Full variable domain (missing parts from reference TRBV7-3 and TRBJ1-3): GAGVSQTPSNKVTEKGKYVELRCDPISGHTALYWYRQSLGQGPEFLIYFQGTGAADDSGLPNDRFFAVRPEGSVSTLKIQRTERGDSAVYLCASSLQGADGNTIYFGEGSWLTVV.

The CDR3: CASGRLADNEQFF. CDR3 nucleotides: TGTGCCAGCGGGAGACTAGCGGACAATGAGCAGTTCTTC. The gene calls are TRBV5-6 and TRBJ2-1, with 9 bases that match TRBD2. J was trimmed by 5 bases and V by 7 bases; bases with no gene match: 4. Germline CDR1 and CDR2: SGHDT and YYEEEE. CDR3 length: 13 residues.

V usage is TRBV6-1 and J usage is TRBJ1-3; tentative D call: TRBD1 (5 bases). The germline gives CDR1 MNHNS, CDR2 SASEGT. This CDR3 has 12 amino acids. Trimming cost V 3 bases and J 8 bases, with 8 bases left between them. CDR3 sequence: CASSDLGDTIYF. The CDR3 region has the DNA TGTGCCAGCAGTGATTTAGGGGACACCATATATTTT.